Below, 26 T cell receptor beta chains from the same sample are listed, as sequenced in a study of early T cells in non-severe SARS-CoV-2 infection. TCRdb re-derived calls from the 5' RACE reads in MiXCR, one entry per CDR3 protein. The table has some 70,000 distinct CDR3 sequences, 12% seen once. Source material: whole blood. The receptors were sampled from an adult who was a healthcare worker with PCR-confirmed SARS-CoV-2 infection or an uninfected control (not recorded which).

This clonotype has more than one count but fewer than ten. The chain joins TRBV7-2 to TRBJ2-5; D may be TRBD1 (5 bases). Germline CDR1 is SGHTA and CDR2 is FQGNSA. The CDR3 is 13 amino acids. V was trimmed by 7 bases and J by 5 bases, leaving 14 bases between them. The CDR3 is CASTQGALETQYF. CDR3 DNA sequence: TGTGCCAGCACCCAGGGCGCGCTGGAGACCCAGTACTTC.

This clonotype was seen a few times. The chain has TRBV7-7 and TRBJ2-3, with D possibly TRBD2 on 5 matching bases. The CDR3 loop spans 14 amino acids. V was pared by 1 base and J by 6 bases, with 11 bases between. Germline V gene sequence: CDR1 SSHAT, CDR2 FNYEAQ (reference sequence). The CDR3 region is CASSLGGAGDTQYF. The CDR3 DNA reads TGTGCCAGCAGCTTAGGGGGAGCTGGTGATACGCAGTATTTT.

This clonotype was recorded many times. V gene TRBV7-3 combines with J gene TRBJ2-5; 7 bases map to TRBD1. CDR1 is SGHTA, CDR2 FQGTGA, per germline. The CDR3 contains 15 residues. V lost 4 bases to trimming and J lost 3 bases; unmatched junction nucleotides: 8. The CDR3 region is CASSSPDTGEETQYF. The CDR3 DNA follows: TGTGCCAGCAGCTCCCCGGATACAGGGGAAGAGACCCAGTACTTC.

This clonotype was counted many times. The CDR3 is CASRGQGRGSPQHF. Written as DNA, the CDR3 is TGTGCCAGCAGGGGACAGGGACGAGGATCGCCCCAGCATTTT. The V call is TRBV6-5, the J call TRBJ1-5; 9 positions agree with TRBD1. The junction had 9 bases not matched to a gene; V was cut back by 6 bases and J by 9 bases. The germline V gene encodes CDR1 MNHEY and CDR2 SVGAGI. The CDR3 is made up of 14 amino acids.

This clonotype was detected ten times or more. V usage is TRBV2 and J usage is TRBJ1-1, with D tentatively TRBD1 (5 bases). Germline CDR1 is SNHLY and CDR2 is FYNNEI. CDR3 length: 14 amino acids. The ends were cut back, 3 bases at V and 5 bases at J, with 13 bases in the middle. The CDR3 loop reads CASSDRMGQTEAFF. DNA for the CDR3: TGTGCCAGCAGTGATAGGATGGGGCAGACTGAAGCTTTCTTT.

This clonotype was counted between two and nine times. The gene calls are TRBV7-3 and TRBJ2-4, with TRBD1 matching 8 bases. Trimming took 2 bases from V and 3 from J; bases not matched to a gene: 3. Per germline, CDR1 SGHTA and CDR2 FQGTGA. CDR3 size: 15 residues. The CDR3 protein is CASSLGQGGKNIQYF. The DNA of the CDR3 is TGTGCCAGCAGCTTAGGACAGGGAGGCAAAAACATTCAGTACTTC.

This clonotype was counted at least ten times. The chain couples TRBV29-1 to TRBJ2-1; the match to TRBD2 covers 10 bases. The CDR3 covers 16 residues. CDR1 and CDR2 from the germline V gene are SQVTM and ANQGSEA. With 5 bases clipped from V and 5 bases from J, the junction kept 12 bases outside the gene matches. In DNA form, the CDR3 reads TGCAGCGTTTTTATGCGAGCGGGAGGGCCCCACAATGAGCAGTTCTTC. Its translation: CSVFMRAGGPHNEQFF.

This clonotype was seen many times. The CDR3 here is CASSHALGDRYGYTF. In DNA form, the CDR3 reads TGTGCCAGCAGCCATGCCCTTGGGGACAGGTATGGCTACACCTTC. V is TRBV4-2 and J is TRBJ1-2, with 8 bases identical to TRBD1. The CDR3 contains 15 residues. Trimming cost V 3 bases and J 5 bases; bases outside gene matches: 8. CDR1 LGHNA and CDR2 YNFKEQ come from the germline V gene.

This clonotype was seen at least ten times. The rearrangement joins TRBV30 to TRBJ2-3, with 10 bases fitting TRBD2. Germline lookup yields CDR1 GTSNPN and CDR2 SVGIG (reference sequence). V gave up 4 bases and J gave up 0 bases; unmatched junction bases: 10. The CDR3 spans 17 residues. CDR3 DNA: TGTGCCTGGATACCCCCGGGACTAGCGTTTAGCACAGATACGCAGTATTTT. It is translated as CAWIPPGLAFSTDTQYF.

This clonotype was seen many times. This chain joins TRBV20-1 and TRBJ2-3, with 11 bases matching TRBD1. The CDR3 consists of 14 residues. V lost 6 bases to trimming and J lost 4 bases; unmatched junction nucleotides: 6. Per the germline V gene, CDR1 is DFQATT and CDR2 is SNEGSKA (reference sequence). The CDR3 sequence is CSAPDRGQADTQYF. The CDR3 DNA sequence: TGCAGTGCCCCGGACAGGGGGCAGGCAGATACGCAGTATTTT.

This clonotype has more than one count but fewer than ten. The V call is TRBV29-1, the J call TRBJ2-3; the D is unclear. Trimming left V 7 bases short and J 7 bases short, with 15 bases between. The germline V gene encodes CDR1 SQVTM and CDR2 ANQGSEA. The CDR3 extends over 12 amino acids. The CDR3 DNA reads TGCAGCGCCAGTGTAGATGCGAATACGCAGTATTTT. Its protein product is CSASVDANTQYF.

This clonotype was counted many times. The CDR3 loop is CSGERAGETQYF. CDR3 in DNA: TGCAGCGGGGAAAGGGCAGGAGAGACCCAGTACTTC. This chain links TRBV29-1 with TRBJ2-5; D is uncertain. The CDR3 sequence is 12 residues long. V dropped 7 bases and J dropped 4 bases, with 13 bases sitting between them. Germline V lookup: CDR1 SQVTM, CDR2 ANQGSEA.

This rearrangement joins TRBV7-2 to TRBJ2-7; 8 nucleotides agree with TRBD2. J gave up 2 bases and V 1 base, and 7 bases lay outside the gene matches. Per the germline V gene, CDR1 is SGHTA and CDR2 is FQGNSA. This CDR3 has 16 amino acids. CDR3 bases: TGTGCCAGCAGCTTAGGAGGCGGACTAGCAACCTACGAGCAGTACTTC. Protein: CASSLGGGLATYEQYF.

The chain couples TRBV20-1 to TRBJ2-1, with 12 bases identical to TRBD2. In germline, CDR1 is DFQATT, CDR2 SNEGSKA (reference sequence). V lost 4 bases and J lost 8; bases outside the gene matches: 6. The CDR3 is 14 amino acids. CDR3 sequence (DNA): TGCAGTGCTACTAGCGGGAGGGCCGGGGATGAGCAGTTCTTC. Translation gives CSATSGRAGDEQFF.

The sample holds many counts of this clonotype. V usage is TRBV12-3 or TRBV12-4 and J usage is TRBJ2-5; 13 bases are a match to TRBD2. The junction had 3 bases not matched to a gene; V was cut back by 4 bases and J by 1 base. The CDR3 length is 16 residues. CDR3 sequence reads: CASSSRLAGGQETQYF. The CDR3 DNA follows: TGTGCCAGCAGTTCCCGACTAGCGGGAGGCCAAGAGACCCAGTACTTC.

J is TRBJ2-5 and V is TRBV7-9; D may be TRBD2 (6 bases). Germline V gene sequence: CDR1 SEHNR, CDR2 FQNEAQ (reference sequence). The CDR3 contains 18 residues. The V end lost 5 bases, the J end lost 0 bases, and 22 bases lay between the germline ends. The chain's CDR3 is CASSREGAEGRYQETQYF. The CDR3 DNA reads as TGTGCCAGCAGCCGTGAGGGAGCGGAGGGGCGGTACCAAGAGACCCAGTACTTC.

This clonotype was seen at least ten times. V and J are TRBV20-1 and TRBJ2-5; 13 bases match TRBD2. Germline CDR1 DFQATT, CDR2 SNEGSKA (reference sequence). V lost 0 bases and J lost 5; bases outside the gene matches: 12. The CDR3 is 18 amino acids. The CDR3 nucleotides are TGCAGTGCTAGAGATCCGGGGCGACTAGCGGGAGGATCGGAGACCCAGTACTTC. Its translation is CSARDPGRLAGGSETQYF.

This clonotype was counted only a few times. The chain uses TRBV29-1 and TRBJ2-2, with 8 bases aligning to TRBD1. CDR3 length: 14 residues. Trimming took 5 bases from V and 3 from J; bases not matched to a gene: 5. Germline assignment: CDR1 SQVTM and CDR2 ANQGSEA. CDR3 loop: CSVRETGDTGELFF. The CDR3 nucleotides are TGCAGCGTTAGGGAGACAGGGGACACCGGGGAGCTGTTTTTT.

The rearrangement uses TRBV3-1 and TRBJ1-2; TRBD1 matches at 7 bases. Losses at the gene ends were 3 bases for V and 3 bases for J; bases not matched to a gene: 4. The germline V gene encodes CDR1 LGHDT and CDR2 YNNKEL (reference sequence). The CDR3 loop spans 14 amino acids. The chain's CDR3 is CASSQSGTDYGYTF. CDR3 in DNA: TGTGCCAGCAGCCAGTCCGGGACAGACTATGGCTACACCTTC.

The chain has TRBV12-3 or TRBV12-4 and TRBJ2-7, with D perhaps TRBD2 (7 bases). The CDR3 is 15 residues long. The V and J ends lost 5 bases and 1 base respectively, with 15 bases between them. The CDR3 loop reads CASSPRGGGSYEQYF. CDR3 DNA sequence: TGTGCCAGCAGTCCCCGGGGAGGGGGATCCTACGAGCAGTACTTC.

This clonotype was counted a few times. This sequence joins TRBV25-1 and TRBJ2-2; 7 bases match TRBD2. Germline V gives CDR1 MGHDK, CDR2 SYGVNS. The V gene end was trimmed by 3 bases and the J gene end by 0 bases; junction bases not matched to a gene: 7. This CDR3 has 17 amino acids. This CDR3 is CASSDSLTSANTGELFF. The CDR3 DNA reads TGTGCCAGCAGTGATTCGCTAACTAGCGCGAACACCGGGGAGCTGTTTTTT.

This clonotype was detected many times. The rearrangement links TRBV20-1 to TRBJ1-6; D call uncertain. CDR1 is DFQATT, CDR2 SNEGSKA, per germline (reference sequence). The CDR3 runs 18 residues. Deletions cut 0 bases from V and 0 bases from J, with 15 bases between. The DNA for the CDR3 is TGCAGTGCTAGAGAGGGCGACTCATGGAGCTCCTATAATTCACCCCTCCACTTT. It yields the protein CSAREGDSWSSYNSPLHF.

A few counts support this clonotype. This chain uses TRBV6-6 with TRBJ1-5; possible D gene TRBD1, 5 bases. CDR1 is MNHNY, CDR2 SVGAGI, per germline (reference sequence). The CDR3 length is 14 residues. Trimming left V 8 bases short and J 0 bases short, with 11 bases between. The CDR3 reads CASGHANSNQPQHF. The CDR3 DNA is TGTGCCAGCGGACATGCCAATAGCAATCAGCCCCAGCATTTT.

This chain connects TRBV28 to TRBJ1-1, with D perhaps TRBD1 (5 bases). V lost 5 bases and J lost 1, with 8 bases in between. CDR3 length: 13 residues. CDR1 and CDR2 from the germline V gene are MDHEN and SYDVKM. The CDR3 sequence is CASSVGPNTEAFF. For the CDR3, the DNA is TGTGCCAGCAGTGTGGGACCGAACACTGAAGCTTTCTTT.

This clonotype has just a few counts. The chain carries TRBV5-1 and TRBJ2-1; 8 bases are a match to TRBD2. CDR3 length: 14 amino acids. Germline V gives CDR1 SGHRS, CDR2 YFSETQ. The junction had 6 bases not matched to a gene; V was cut back by 2 bases and J by 8 bases. The CDR3 region is CASSFLAGSDEQFF. CDR3 DNA: TGCGCCAGCAGCTTCCTAGCGGGTAGCGATGAGCAGTTCTTC. The complete variable domain, with remaining parts taken from reference TRBV5-1 and TRBJ2-1, reads KAGVTQTPRYLIKTRGQQVTLSCSPISGHRSVSWYQQTPGQGLQFLFEYFSETQRNKGNFPGRFSGRQFSNSRSEMNVSTLELGDSALYLCASSFLAGSDEQFFGPGTRLTVL.

In its sample, this clonotype was seen many times. The chain uses TRBV7-6 and TRBJ2-1; TRBD2 aligns across 13 bases. Germline V gives CDR1 SGHVS, CDR2 FNYEAQ. This CDR3 is 14 amino acids long. The junction had 5 bases not matched to a gene; V was cut back by 5 bases and J by 10 bases. Written as DNA, the CDR3 is TGTGCCAGCAGCCATGGACTAGCGGGAGACGAGCAGTTCTTC. Residues: CASSHGLAGDEQFF.